The clone carrying this TCR beta chain was observed a single time. Sequencing was performed with immunoSEQ multiplex PCR; in TCRdb, only in-frame clones are kept and a portion is missing. Among about 21,000 clones listed, under 90% were seen once. These data come from a study of OX40 agonist ivuxolimab in advanced cancers. Prior autoimmune disease or systemic immunosuppression barred patients. The CDR3 extends over 15 amino acids. The V end lost 2 bases, the J end lost 5 bases, and 12 bases lay between the germline ends. In germline, CDR1 is SGHTA, CDR2 FQGTGA. The receptor was isolated from an adult with an advanced solid tumor such as melanoma, head and neck, liver or kidney cancer. This chain connects TRBV7-3 to TRBJ2-2; TRBD1 might be the D (7 bases). The sequenced sample was CD4+ or CD8+ T cells sorted from blood, obtained in a trial of the OX40 agonist ivuxolimab. CDR3 nucleotide sequence: TGTGCCAGCAGCTTAGGAGGGGGCGGGACCGGGGAGCTGTTTTTT. It specifies CASSLGGGGTGELFF.